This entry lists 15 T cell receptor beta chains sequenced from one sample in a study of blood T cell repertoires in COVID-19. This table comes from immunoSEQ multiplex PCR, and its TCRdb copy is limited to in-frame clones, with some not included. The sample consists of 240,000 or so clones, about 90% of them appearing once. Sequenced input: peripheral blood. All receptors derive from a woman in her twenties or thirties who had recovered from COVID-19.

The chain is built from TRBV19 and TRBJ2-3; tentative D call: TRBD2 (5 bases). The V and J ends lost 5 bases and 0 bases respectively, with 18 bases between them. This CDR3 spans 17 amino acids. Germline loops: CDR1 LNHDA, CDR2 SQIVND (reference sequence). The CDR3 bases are TGTGCCAGTAGTTTGCTAGCCGGCCCTTCTAGCACAGATACGCAGTATTTT. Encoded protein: CASSLLAGPSSTDTQYF.

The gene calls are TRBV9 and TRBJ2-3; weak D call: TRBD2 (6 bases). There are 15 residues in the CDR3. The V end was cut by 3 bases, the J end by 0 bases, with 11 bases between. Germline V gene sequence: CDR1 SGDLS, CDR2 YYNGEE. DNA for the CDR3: TGTGCCAGCAGCGGGTGGGGGGAGAGCACAGATACGCAGTATTTT. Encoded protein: CASSGWGESTDTQYF.

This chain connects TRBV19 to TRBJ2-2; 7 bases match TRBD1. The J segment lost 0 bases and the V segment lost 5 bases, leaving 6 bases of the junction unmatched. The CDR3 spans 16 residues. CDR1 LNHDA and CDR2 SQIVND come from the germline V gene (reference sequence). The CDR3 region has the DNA TGTGCCAGTAGTCTCCAAGGGGGCTCGAACACCGGGGAGCTGTTTTTT. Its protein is CASSLQGGSNTGELFF.

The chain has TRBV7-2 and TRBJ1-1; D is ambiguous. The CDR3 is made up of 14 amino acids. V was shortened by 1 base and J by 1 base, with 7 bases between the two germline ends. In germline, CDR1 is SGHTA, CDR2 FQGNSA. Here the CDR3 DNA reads TGTGCCAGCAGCTTAGACCCGAGGAACACTGAAGCTTTCTTT. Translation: CASSLDPRNTEAFF.

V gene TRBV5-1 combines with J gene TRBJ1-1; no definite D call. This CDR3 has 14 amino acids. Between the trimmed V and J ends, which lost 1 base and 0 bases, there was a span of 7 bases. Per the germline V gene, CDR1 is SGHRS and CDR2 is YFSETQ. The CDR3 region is CASSLNSMNTEAFF. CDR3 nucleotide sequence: TGCGCCAGCAGCTTGAACAGCATGAACACTGAAGCTTTCTTT.

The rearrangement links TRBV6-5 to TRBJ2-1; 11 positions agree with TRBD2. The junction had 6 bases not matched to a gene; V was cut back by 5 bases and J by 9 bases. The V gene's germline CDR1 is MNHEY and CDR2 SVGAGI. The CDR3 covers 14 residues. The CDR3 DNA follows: TGTGCCAGCAGTCTACTAGCGGGGGATCCTGAGCAGTTCTTC. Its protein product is CASSLLAGDPEQFF.

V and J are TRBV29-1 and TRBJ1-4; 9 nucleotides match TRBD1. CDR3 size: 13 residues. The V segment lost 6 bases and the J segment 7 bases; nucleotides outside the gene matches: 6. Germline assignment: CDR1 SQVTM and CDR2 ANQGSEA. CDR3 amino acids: CSVQDRGGEKLFF. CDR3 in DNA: TGCAGCGTCCAGGACAGGGGTGGTGAAAAACTGTTTTTT.

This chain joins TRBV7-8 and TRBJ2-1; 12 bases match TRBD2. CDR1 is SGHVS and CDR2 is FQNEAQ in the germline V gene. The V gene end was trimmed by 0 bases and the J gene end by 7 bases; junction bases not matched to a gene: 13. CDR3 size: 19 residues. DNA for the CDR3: TGTGCCAGCAGCTTAGCCGGAGGTCTAGCGGGGGGGATAACAAATGAGCAGTTCTTC. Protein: CASSLAGGLAGGITNEQFF.

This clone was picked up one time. CDR3 in DNA: TGTGCCAGCAGTGTCCGGGTTAACGAGCAGTACTTC. It yields the protein CASSVRVNEQYF. The V and J genes are TRBV2 and TRBJ2-7; D is ambiguous. Germline assignment: CDR1 SNHLY and CDR2 FYNNEI. With 4 bases removed from V and 5 bases from J, the gap between germline ends came to 9 bases. The CDR3 loop spans 12 amino acids.

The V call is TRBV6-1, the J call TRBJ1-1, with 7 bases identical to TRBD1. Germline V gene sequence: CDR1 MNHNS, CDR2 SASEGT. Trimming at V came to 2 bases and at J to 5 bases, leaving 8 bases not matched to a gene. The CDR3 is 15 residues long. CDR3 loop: CASSEMRQGGTEAFF. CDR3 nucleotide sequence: TGTGCCAGCAGTGAAATGCGGCAGGGGGGAACTGAAGCTTTCTTT.

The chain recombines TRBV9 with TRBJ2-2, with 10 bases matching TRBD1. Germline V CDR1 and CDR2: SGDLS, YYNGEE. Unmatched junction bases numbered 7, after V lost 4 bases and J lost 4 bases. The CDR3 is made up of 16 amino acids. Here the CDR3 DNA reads TGTGCCAGCAGCCCCCTCGGGACAGGGGTCACCGGGGAGCTGTTTTTT. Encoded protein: CASSPLGTGVTGELFF.

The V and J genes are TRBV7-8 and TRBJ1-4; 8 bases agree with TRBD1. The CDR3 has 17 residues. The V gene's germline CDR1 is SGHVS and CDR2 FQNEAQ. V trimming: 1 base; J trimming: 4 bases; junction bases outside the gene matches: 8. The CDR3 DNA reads TGTGCCAGCAGCTTAGGTCAGACAGGACAGGGTAATGAAAAACTGTTTTTT. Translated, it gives CASSLGQTGQGNEKLFF.

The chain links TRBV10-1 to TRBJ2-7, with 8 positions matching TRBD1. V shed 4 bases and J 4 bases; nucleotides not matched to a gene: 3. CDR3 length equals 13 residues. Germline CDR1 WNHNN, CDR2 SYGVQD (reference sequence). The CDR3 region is CASSAGQGYEQYF. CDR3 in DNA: TGCGCCAGCAGTGCAGGACAGGGATACGAGCAGTACTTC.

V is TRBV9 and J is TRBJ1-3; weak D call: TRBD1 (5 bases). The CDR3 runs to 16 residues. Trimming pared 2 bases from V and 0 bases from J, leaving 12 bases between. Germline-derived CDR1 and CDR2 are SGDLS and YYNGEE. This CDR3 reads CASSVSGHFSGNTIYF. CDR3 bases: TGTGCCAGCAGCGTTTCAGGGCATTTCTCTGGAAACACCATATATTTT.

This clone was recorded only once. CDR3 protein: CASSRMRGGADTQYF. CDR3 nucleotides: TGTGCCAGCAGCCGTATGCGGGGGGGCGCAGATACGCAGTATTTT. The chain has TRBV3-1 (or the pseudogene TRBV3-2) and TRBJ2-3, with 9 bases lining up with TRBD2. There are 15 residues in the CDR3. Germline trimming cut 4 bases from V and 4 bases from J; bases unmatched to any gene: 6. Germline CDR1 LGHDT, CDR2 YNNKEL (reference sequence).